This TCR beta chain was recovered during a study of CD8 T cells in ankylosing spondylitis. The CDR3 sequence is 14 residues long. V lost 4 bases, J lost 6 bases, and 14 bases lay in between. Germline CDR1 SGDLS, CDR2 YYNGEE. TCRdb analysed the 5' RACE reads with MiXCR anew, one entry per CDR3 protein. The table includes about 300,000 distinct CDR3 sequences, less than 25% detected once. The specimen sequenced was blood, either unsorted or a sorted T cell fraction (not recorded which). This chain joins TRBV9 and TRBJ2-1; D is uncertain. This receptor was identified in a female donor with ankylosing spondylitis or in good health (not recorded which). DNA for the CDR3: TGTGCCAGCAGCTCCGAAGCAGGTGGCAATGAGCAGTTCTTC. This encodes CASSSEAGGNEQFF.